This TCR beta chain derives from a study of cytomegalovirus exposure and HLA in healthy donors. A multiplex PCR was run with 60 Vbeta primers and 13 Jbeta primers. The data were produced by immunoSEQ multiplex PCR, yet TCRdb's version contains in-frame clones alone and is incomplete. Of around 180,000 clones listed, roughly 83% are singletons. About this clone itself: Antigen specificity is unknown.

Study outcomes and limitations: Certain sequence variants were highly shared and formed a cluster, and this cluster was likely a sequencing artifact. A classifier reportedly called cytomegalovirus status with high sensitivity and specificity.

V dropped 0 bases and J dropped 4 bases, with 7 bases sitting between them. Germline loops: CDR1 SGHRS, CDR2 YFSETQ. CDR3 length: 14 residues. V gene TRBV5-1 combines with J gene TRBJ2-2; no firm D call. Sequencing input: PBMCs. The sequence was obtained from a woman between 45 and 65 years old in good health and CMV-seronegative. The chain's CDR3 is CASSLGYLTGELFF. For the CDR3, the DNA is TGCGCCAGCAGCTTGGGTTATCTCACCGGGGAGCTGTTTTTT.